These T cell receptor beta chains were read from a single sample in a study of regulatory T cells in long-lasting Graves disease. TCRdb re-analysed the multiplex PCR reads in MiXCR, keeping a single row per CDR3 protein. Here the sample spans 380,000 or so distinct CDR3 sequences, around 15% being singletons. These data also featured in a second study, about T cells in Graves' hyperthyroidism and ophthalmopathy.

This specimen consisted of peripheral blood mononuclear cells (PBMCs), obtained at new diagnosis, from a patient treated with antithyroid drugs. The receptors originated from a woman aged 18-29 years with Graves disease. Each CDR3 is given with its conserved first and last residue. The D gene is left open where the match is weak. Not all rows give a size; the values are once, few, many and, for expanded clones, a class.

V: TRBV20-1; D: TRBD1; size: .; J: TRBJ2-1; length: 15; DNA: TGCAGTGCTAGAGAGGACAGGCTTCGAGGCAATGAGCAGTTCTTC; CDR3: CSAREDRLRGNEQFF
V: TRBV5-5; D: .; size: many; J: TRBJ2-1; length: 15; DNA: TGTGCCAGCACCTTCGGAGATCGACAGTACAATGAGCAGTTCTTC; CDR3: CASTFGDRQYNEQFF
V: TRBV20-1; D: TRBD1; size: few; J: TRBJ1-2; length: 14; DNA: TGCAGTGCTGACAGAGGACAGGGTAACTATGGCTACACCTTC; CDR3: CSADRGQGNYGYTF
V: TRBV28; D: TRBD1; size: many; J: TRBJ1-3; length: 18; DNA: TGTGCCAGCAGTCCACCATCCCGGACAGGGGGCACGGGAAACACCATATATTTT; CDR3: CASSPPSRTGGTGNTIYF
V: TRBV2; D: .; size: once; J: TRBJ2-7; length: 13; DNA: TGTGCCAGCAGTGCTCAGGGTATGAACGAGCAGTACTTC; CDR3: CASSAQGMNEQYF
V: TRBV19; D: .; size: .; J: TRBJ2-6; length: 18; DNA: TGTGCCAGTAGTCATCGGAGGACACTCACTTCTGGGGCCAACGTCCTGACTTTC; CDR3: CASSHRRTLTSGANVLTF
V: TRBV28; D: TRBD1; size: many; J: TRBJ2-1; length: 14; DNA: TGTGCCAGCAGTTTGGGACAGGGCAGCAATGAGCAGTTCTTC; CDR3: CASSLGQGSNEQFF
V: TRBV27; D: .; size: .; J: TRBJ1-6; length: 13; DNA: TGTGCCAGCAGCCCGGGGTATGGTTCACCCCTCCACTTT; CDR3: CASSPGYGSPLHF
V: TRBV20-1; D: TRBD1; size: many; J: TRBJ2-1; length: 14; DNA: TGCAGTGCTAGTTCGGACAGGGACTACAATGAGCAGTTCTTC; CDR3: CSASSDRDYNEQFF
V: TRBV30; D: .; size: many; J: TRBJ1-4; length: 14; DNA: TGTGCCGTGAACCTGTTAGGGTCCAATGAAAAACTGTTTTTT; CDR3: CAVNLLGSNEKLFF
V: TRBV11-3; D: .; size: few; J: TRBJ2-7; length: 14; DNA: TGTGCCAGCAGCTTAGGGGACGTAAACTACGAGCAGTACTTC; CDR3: CASSLGDVNYEQYF
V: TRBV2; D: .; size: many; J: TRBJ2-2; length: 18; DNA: TGTGCCAGCAGTCCCCCGCATTTACAGGGCCCGAACACCGGGGAGCTGTTTTTT; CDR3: CASSPPHLQGPNTGELFF
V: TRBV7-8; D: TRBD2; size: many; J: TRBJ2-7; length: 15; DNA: TGTGCCAGCAGCTTAGTGGCGGGAGGGCCAAGAGAGCAGTACTTC; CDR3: CASSLVAGGPREQYF
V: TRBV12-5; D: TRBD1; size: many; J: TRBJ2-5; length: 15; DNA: TGTGCTAGTGGTTACTCCGGGACAGGGATGGAGACCCAGTACTTC; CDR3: CASGYSGTGMETQYF
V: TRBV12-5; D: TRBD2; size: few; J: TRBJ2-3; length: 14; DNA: TGTGCTAGTGGTATAGCGGGGGGCACAGATACGCAGTATTTT; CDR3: CASGIAGGTDTQYF
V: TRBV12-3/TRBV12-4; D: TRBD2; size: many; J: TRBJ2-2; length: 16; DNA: TGTGCCAGCAGGTATAGCGGGGGGCCAGTCCCCGGGGAGCTGTTTTTT; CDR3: CASRYSGGPVPGELFF
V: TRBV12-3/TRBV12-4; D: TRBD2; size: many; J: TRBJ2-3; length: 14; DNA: TGTGCCAGCAGGGGAGGGCCTAGGACAGATACGCAGTATTTT; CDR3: CASRGGPRTDTQYF
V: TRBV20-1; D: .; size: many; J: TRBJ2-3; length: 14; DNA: TGCAGTGCTAAGTGGGCGGGTACCACAGATACGCAGTATTTT; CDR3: CSAKWAGTTDTQYF
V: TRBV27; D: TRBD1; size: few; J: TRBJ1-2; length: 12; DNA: TGTGCCACCCAGGGACAGGGCTTCGGCTACACCTTC; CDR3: CATQGQGFGYTF
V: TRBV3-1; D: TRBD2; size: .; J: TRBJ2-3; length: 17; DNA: TGTGCCAGCAGTAGCACGGCTAGCGGGAGCGGCACAGATACGCAGTATTTT; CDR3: CASSSTASGSGTDTQYF
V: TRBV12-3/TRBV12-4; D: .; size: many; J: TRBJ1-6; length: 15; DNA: TGTGCCAGCACCGTAGCGGGGGCCAGTAATTCACCCCTCCACTTT; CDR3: CASTVAGASNSPLHF
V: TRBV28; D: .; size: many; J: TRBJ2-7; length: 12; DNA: TGTGCCAGTACAGAAATCCGGAGGGAGCAGTACTTC; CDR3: CASTEIRREQYF
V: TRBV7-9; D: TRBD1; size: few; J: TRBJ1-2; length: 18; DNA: TGTGCCAGCAGCTTAAGTGTCCCGGGGACAGCCTTTAACTATGGCTACACCTTC; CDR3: CASSLSVPGTAFNYGYTF
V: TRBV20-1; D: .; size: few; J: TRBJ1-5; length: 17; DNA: TGCAGTGCTAGAGAGCTAGTCGGGATTTCTAGCAATCAGCCCCAGCATTTT; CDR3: CSARELVGISSNQPQHF
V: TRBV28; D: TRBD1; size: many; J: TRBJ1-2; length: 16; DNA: TGTGCCAGCAGTTTCCACCGGGACAGGGGGCAGGATGGCTACACCTTC; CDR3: CASSFHRDRGQDGYTF
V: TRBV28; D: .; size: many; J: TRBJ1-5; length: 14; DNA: TGTGCCAGCAGTGCTGCAGGGGCACGGCAGCCCCAGCATTTT; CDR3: CASSAAGARQPQHF
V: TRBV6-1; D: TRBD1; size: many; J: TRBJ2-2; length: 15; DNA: TGTGCCAGCAGTGAAGAGGCAGGGGGATCCGGGGAGCTGTTTTTT; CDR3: CASSEEAGGSGELFF
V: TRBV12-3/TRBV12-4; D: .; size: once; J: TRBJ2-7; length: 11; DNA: TGTGCCAGCCGGAAGGGGTACGAGCAGTACTTC; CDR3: CASRKGYEQYF
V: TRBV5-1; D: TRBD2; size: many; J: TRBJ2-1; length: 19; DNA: TGCGCCAGCAGCTTCGAAGCGGGAGTCTGGATACGAGGCTACAATGAGCAGTTCTTC; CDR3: CASSFEAGVWIRGYNEQFF
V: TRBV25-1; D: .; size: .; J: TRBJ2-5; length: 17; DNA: TGTGCCAGCAGTGGGCCCAAATCCCGGGACACGGAAGAGACCCAGTACTTC; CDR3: CASSGPKSRDTEETQYF
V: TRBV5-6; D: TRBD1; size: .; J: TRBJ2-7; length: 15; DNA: TGTGCCAGCAGCTTGACAGGGGGTGACCCCTACGAGCAGTACTTC; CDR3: CASSLTGGDPYEQYF
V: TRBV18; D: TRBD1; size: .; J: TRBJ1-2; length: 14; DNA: TGTGCCAGCTCACCACCGGGACAGATCTATGGCTACACCTTC; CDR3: CASSPPGQIYGYTF
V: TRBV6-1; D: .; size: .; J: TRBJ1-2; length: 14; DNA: TGTGCCAGCAGTGACGCGGGCAGGGTCTATGGCTACACCTTC; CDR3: CASSDAGRVYGYTF
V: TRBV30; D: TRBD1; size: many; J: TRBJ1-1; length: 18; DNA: TGTGCCTGGAGCGCCGGGACAGGGGAATGGAGAGGGAACACTGAAGCTTTCTTT; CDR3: CAWSAGTGEWRGNTEAFF
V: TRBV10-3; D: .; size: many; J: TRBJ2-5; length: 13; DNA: TGTGCCATCGGGGGGGGCCTCCAAGAGACCCAGTACTTC; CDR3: CAIGGGLQETQYF
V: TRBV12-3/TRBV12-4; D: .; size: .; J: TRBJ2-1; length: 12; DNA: TGTGCCAGCAGCTCCCCTGCTCATGAGCAGTTCTTC; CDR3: CASSSPAHEQFF
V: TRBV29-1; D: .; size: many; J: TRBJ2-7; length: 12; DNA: TGCAGCGCCAAAGGGGGAGGGACCGAGCAGTACTTC; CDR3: CSAKGGGTEQYF
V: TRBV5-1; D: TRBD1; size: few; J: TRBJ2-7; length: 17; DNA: TGCGCCAGCAGCTTGCCCGGGACAGGTCCCTACTCCTACGAGCAGTACTTC; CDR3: CASSLPGTGPYSYEQYF
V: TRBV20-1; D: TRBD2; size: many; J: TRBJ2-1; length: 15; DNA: TGCAGTGCTAGAGAAGCGGGGGGAACCTACAATGAGCAGTTCTTC; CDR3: CSAREAGGTYNEQFF